The 26 T cell receptor beta chains listed next were all sequenced from one sample in a study of graft-versus-host responses after intestinal transplantation. Here immunoSEQ multiplex PCR was the method, and the copy in TCRdb shows in-frame clones only, minus some. Of around 76,000 clones listed, about 94% are singletons. What these receptors recognize is not known. Sequenced material: unstimulated CD8+ T cells sorted from spleen or lymph node cells, taken before intestinal transplant. These receptors were obtained from a human donor who received an intestinal transplant.

V usage is TRBV27 and J usage is TRBJ2-7; perhaps TRBD1 as D (6 bases). Trimming took 0 bases from V and 2 from J, leaving 14 bases between them. Germline lookup yields CDR1 MNHEY and CDR2 SMNVEV (reference sequence). This CDR3 region has 16 residues. In nucleotides, the CDR3 is TGTGCCAGCAGTTTATCAGCAGGGGTCTTTACCTACGAGCAGTACTTC. Amino acid sequence: CASSLSAGVFTYEQYF.

V and J are TRBV5-5 and TRBJ2-1; no definite D call. V lost 0 bases, J lost 3 bases, and 7 bases lay in between. This CDR3 spans 14 amino acids. Germline V gives CDR1 SGHKS, CDR2 YYEKEE (reference sequence). The CDR3 region has the DNA TGTGCCAGCAGCTTGGATCCCAACTACAATGAGCAGTTCTTC. Amino acids: CASSLDPNYNEQFF.

The chain uses TRBV28 and TRBJ2-7; 12 bases align to TRBD2. The CDR3 sequence is 17 residues long. The V gene end was trimmed by 5 bases and the J gene end by 0 bases; junction bases not matched to a gene: 8. In germline, CDR1 is MDHEN, CDR2 SYDVKM. CDR3 nucleotide sequence: TGTGCCAGCAGTATCGAGGGACTAGCGGGCCGCTCCTACGAGCAGTACTTC. As protein: CASSIEGLAGRSYEQYF.

The V and J genes are TRBV28 and TRBJ1-3; D ambiguous. The germline gives CDR1 MDHEN, CDR2 SYDVKM. The CDR3 loop spans 13 amino acids. Trimming pared 5 bases from V and 1 base from J, leaving 6 bases between. The CDR3 DNA reads as TGTGCCAGCAGTCTCAGATCTGGAAACACCATATATTTT. Translating it yields CASSLRSGNTIYF.

This chain uses TRBV5-8 with TRBJ2-7; 9 nucleotides match TRBD2. The J segment lost 5 bases and the V segment lost 5 bases, leaving 5 bases of the junction unmatched. The CDR3 consists of 13 residues. The germline V gene has CDR1 SGHTS and CDR2 YDEGEE. The CDR3 nucleotides are TGTGCCAGCAGGCGGGAGGGCAAGAACGAGCAGTACTTC. This translates into CASRREGKNEQYF.

The chain recombines TRBV27 with TRBJ2-1; TRBD2 matches at 13 bases. Germline V gene lookup returns CDR1 MNHEY and CDR2 SMNVEV (reference sequence). This CDR3 comprises 17 residues. The ends lost 5 bases at V and 8 bases at J; junction bases unmatched: 12. CDR3 protein: CASSPTSGRAPEDEQFF. DNA for the CDR3: TGTGCCAGCAGTCCTACTAGCGGGAGGGCCCCAGAGGATGAGCAGTTCTTC.

The chain's CDR3 is CASSSSGRGANEQYF. The CDR3 DNA follows: TGTGCCAGCAGCTCCAGCGGGAGGGGGGCCAACGAGCAGTACTTC. The genes are TRBV5-4 and TRBJ2-7; the match to TRBD2 covers 10 bases. In germline, CDR1 is SGHNT, CDR2 YYREEE (reference sequence). Trimming at V came to 3 bases and at J to 5 bases, leaving 8 bases not matched to a gene. The CDR3 spans 15 residues.

The chain combines TRBV11-2 with TRBJ1-2, with D hard to call. With 3 bases removed from V and 5 bases from J, the gap between germline ends came to 19 bases. The CDR3 has 16 amino acids. Germline V gene lookup returns CDR1 SGHAT and CDR2 FQNNGV. CDR3 amino acids: CASSFQSWGREYGYTF. CDR3 DNA sequence: TGTGCCAGCAGCTTTCAAAGTTGGGGAAGGGAATATGGCTACACCTTC.

The V and J genes are TRBV6-5 and TRBJ1-1, with D unresolved. V was shortened by 7 bases and J by 2 bases, with 14 bases between the two germline ends. The length of the CDR3 is 14 residues. Germline CDR1 and CDR2: MNHEY and SVGAGI. This CDR3 reads CASNPTGSNTEAFF. The CDR3 DNA is TGTGCCAGCAATCCGACGGGGTCTAACACTGAAGCTTTCTTT.

This chain uses TRBV7-9 with TRBJ1-2; 7 positions match TRBD1. This CDR3 is 15 amino acids long. CDR1 SEHNR and CDR2 FQNEAQ come from the germline V gene (reference sequence). The V gene end was trimmed by 5 bases and the J gene end by 0 bases; junction bases not matched to a gene: 6. CDR3 region: CASSPAGTANYGYTF. For the CDR3, the DNA is TGTGCCAGCAGCCCTGCCGGGACAGCTAACTATGGCTACACCTTC.

This rearrangement joins TRBV7-9 to TRBJ2-1; tentatively, D is TRBD1 or TRBD2 (5 bases each). V lost 11 bases, J lost 8 bases, and 28 bases lay in between. CDR1 and CDR2 (germline): SEHNR, FQNEAQ (reference sequence). The CDR3 contains 16 residues. This chain's CDR3 is CASLGGSKVFGYEQFF. The CDR3 DNA reads TGTGCCTCCCTTGGGGGTAGTAAGGTTTTTGGTTATGAGCAGTTCTTC.

This chain connects TRBV29-1 to TRBJ1-4; 7 nucleotides align to TRBD1. V lost 7 bases, J lost 6 bases, and 5 bases stayed unmatched. The CDR3 has 12 residues. From germline, CDR1 is SQVTM and CDR2 ANQGSEA. The CDR3 loop reads CSARGFDEKLFF. CDR3 sequence (DNA): TGCAGCGCCAGGGGGTTTGATGAAAAACTGTTTTTT. Complete variable domain (other parts from reference TRBV29-1 and TRBJ1-4): SAVISQKPSRDICQRGTSLTIQCQVDSQVTMMFWYRQQPGQSLTLIATANQGSEATYESGFVIDKFPISRPNLTFSTLTVSNMSPEDSSIYLCSARGFDEKLFFGSGTQLSVL.

This clone appeared a single time. The chain employs TRBV7-9 and TRBJ2-7; TRBD2 is a possible D gene (5 bases). The germline V gene has CDR1 SEHNR and CDR2 FQNEAQ (reference sequence). This CDR3 has 14 residues. Trimming pared 2 bases from V and 0 bases from J, leaving 8 bases between. The DNA for the CDR3 is TGTGCCAGCAGCTTATCCGGGAACTCCTACGAGCAGTACTTC. Amino acid sequence: CASSLSGNSYEQYF. Full variable domain (rest looked up from reference TRBV7-9 and TRBJ2-7): DTGVSQNPRHKITKRGQNVTFRCDPISEHNRLYWYRQTLGQGPEFLTYFQNEAQLEKSRLLSDRFSAERPKGSFSTLEIQRTEQGDSAMYLCASSLSGNSYEQYFGPGTRLTVT.

The chain carries TRBV29-1 and TRBJ1-3; D is perhaps TRBD1 (5 bases). Trimming cost V 1 base and J 1 base, with 17 bases left between them. This CDR3 has 17 amino acids. CDR1 is SQVTM and CDR2 is ANQGSEA in the germline V gene. CDR3 sequence (DNA): TGCAGCGTTGAAGTAGACGGGGCCGACGGGTCTGGAAACACCATATATTTT. Translating it yields CSVEVDGADGSGNTIYF.

This rearrangement joins TRBV29-1 to TRBJ2-2; possible D gene TRBD1, 6 bases. The V end lost 5 bases, the J end lost 7 bases, and 8 bases lay between the germline ends. Per germline, CDR1 SQVTM and CDR2 ANQGSEA. The CDR3 extends over 11 amino acids. The CDR3 sequence: CSVPGVGELFF. CDR3 DNA sequence: TGCAGCGTTCCAGGGGTCGGGGAGCTGTTTTTT.

The CDR3 DNA sequence: TGTGCCAGCAGTGACCTGGACAACTCCTACGAGCAGTACTTC. It specifies CASSDLDNSYEQYF. The chain links TRBV2 to TRBJ2-7; D is possibly TRBD1 (5 bases). Germline CDR1 and CDR2: SNHLY and FYNNEI. V gave up 3 bases and J gave up 0 bases, with 9 bases separating them. The CDR3 sequence is 14 residues long.

The chain has TRBV2 and TRBJ2-3; 10 bases map to TRBD2. V gave up 11 bases and J gave up 2 bases; unmatched junction bases: 16. There are 17 residues in the CDR3. CDR1 is SNHLY, CDR2 FYNNEI, per germline. The CDR3, as DNA: TGTGCCTCCCCCCTCCTCGCCCTAGCGGGAGCCACAGATACGCAGTATTTT. Translated: CASPLLALAGATDTQYF.

This rearrangement joins TRBV18 to TRBJ1-6; 7 bases map to TRBD1. The CDR3 is 15 amino acids. The V and J ends lost 3 bases and 8 bases, in that order; junction bases with no gene match: 7. CDR1 is KGHSH, CDR2 LQKENI, per germline. The CDR3 DNA sequence: TGTGCCAGCTCACCCCAGCAGGGGGTTCATTCACCCCTCCACTTT. It is translated as CASSPQQGVHSPLHF.

The chain couples TRBV27 to TRBJ2-5; 11 bases line up with TRBD2. The germline V gene has CDR1 MNHEY and CDR2 SMNVEV (reference sequence). The CDR3 has 15 residues. V lost 5 bases, J lost 5 bases, and 7 bases stayed unmatched. The CDR3 DNA sequence: TGTGCCAGCAGTGAACTAGCGGGAGCCCGGGAGACCCAGTACTTC. Translated, it gives CASSELAGARETQYF.

This clone was seen only once. The chain uses TRBV5-4 and TRBJ2-7, with 10 nucleotides matching TRBD1. This CDR3 spans 14 amino acids. Germline assignment: CDR1 SGHNT and CDR2 YYREEE (reference sequence). V trimming: 6 bases; J trimming: 5 bases; junction bases outside the gene matches: 8. Here the CDR3 DNA reads TGTGCCAGCACAAGACAGGGGGCGATCAACGAGCAGTACTTC. Protein: CASTRQGAINEQYF. The variable domain in full, with the rest retrieved from reference TRBV5-4 and TRBJ2-7, is ETGVTQSPTHLIKTRGQQVTLRCSSQSGHNTVSWYQQALGQGPQFIFQYYREEENGRGNFPPRFSGLQFPNYSSELNVNALELDDSALYLCASTRQGAINEQYFGPGTRLTVT.

In this sample, this clone turned up once. The V call is TRBV27, the J call TRBJ2-1; TRBD2 aligns across 9 bases. CDR1 and CDR2 from the germline V gene are MNHEY and SMNVEV (reference sequence). V shed 7 bases and J 3 bases; nucleotides not matched to a gene: 4. This CDR3 has 14 amino acids. The CDR3 coding sequence is TGTGCCAGCACGAGACTAGCGGACTACAATGAGCAGTTCTTC. Amino acids: CASTRLADYNEQFF.

In its sample, this clone was seen a few times. This chain connects TRBV28 to TRBJ1-4; unclear D gene. This CDR3 has 13 residues. Germline CDR1 MDHEN, CDR2 SYDVKM. Trimming removed 4 bases from V and 8 bases from J, with 11 bases in between. The CDR3 loop reads CASSSKYGEKLFF. The CDR3 DNA is TGTGCCAGCAGTTCCAAATACGGCGAAAAACTGTTTTTT.

The chain joins TRBV6-5 to TRBJ2-5, with a tentative D call TRBD2 (7 bases). Germline values: CDR1 MNHEY, CDR2 SVGAGI. Trimming took 0 bases from V and 5 from J, leaving 16 bases between them. The CDR3 has 16 amino acids. The CDR3 coding sequence is TGTGCCAGCAGTTACTCGGAGGGGGGAGGGCTGGAGACCCAGTACTTC. This translates into CASSYSEGGGLETQYF.

This clone was seen a single time. This chain connects TRBV30 to TRBJ2-7; possible D gene TRBD1, 6 bases. V lost 5 bases and J lost 5, with 13 bases in between. There are 12 residues in the CDR3. The germline V gene has CDR1 GTSNPN and CDR2 SVGIG (reference sequence). CDR3 amino acids: CAWETQGNEQYF. The CDR3 DNA reads TGTGCCTGGGAAACACAGGGTAACGAGCAGTACTTC. The variable domain in full, completed from reference TRBV30 and TRBJ2-7, reads SQTIHQWPATLVQPVGSPLSLECTVEGTSNPNLYWYRQAAGRGLQLLFYSVGIGQISSEVPQNLSASRPQDRQFILSSKKLLLSDSGFYLCAWETQGNEQYFGPGTRLTVT.

This rearrangement joins TRBV28 to TRBJ2-3, with 9 positions matching TRBD2. The CDR3 runs to 15 residues. Per germline, CDR1 MDHEN and CDR2 SYDVKM. Losses at the gene ends were 5 bases for V and 5 bases for J; bases not matched to a gene: 8. The CDR3 region is CASSPPGGRGDTQYF. The CDR3 coding sequence is TGTGCCAGCAGTCCCCCAGGCGGGAGGGGAGATACGCAGTATTTT.

The chain couples TRBV7-6 to TRBJ2-7, with D perhaps TRBD2 (6 bases). With 8 bases removed from V and 5 bases from J, the gap between germline ends came to 16 bases. The CDR3 is 13 residues long. Germline V lookup: CDR1 SGHVS, CDR2 FNYEAQ. CDR3 in amino acids: CASSGEGGDEQYF. CDR3 DNA: TGTGCCAGCTCCGGTGAGGGAGGCGACGAGCAGTACTTC.